This T cell receptor (beta chain) emerged from a study of blood T cell repertoires in COVID-19. Study-level information: Sample material is recorded as cDNA or gDNA derived from T cells, B-cell-depleted T cells, or PBMCs.

Authors' methods: From reference gene primer amplification, estimates of nucleated cell counts were derived. Data came from immunoSEQ multiplex PCR; TCRdb stores just in-frame clones and leaves some out. D and trimming were read from the DNA, whereas the V and J calls and clone size are those reported in that table. Of about 10,000 clones in the sample, approximately 88% were seen once. Material: peripheral blood. The sequence was obtained from a human donor in a cohort sampled during active COVID-19.

The CDR3 region has the DNA TGTGCCAGCAGTTTCCAGGGGACAATGAACACTGAAGCTTTCTTT. As protein: CASSFQGTMNTEAFF. The V gene is TRBV28, the J gene TRBJ1-1; D is perhaps TRBD1 (6 bases). Germline V lookup: CDR1 MDHEN, CDR2 SYDVKM. This CDR3 comprises 15 residues. V lost 3 bases, J lost 0 bases, and 11 bases lay in between.